The 9 T cell receptor beta chains given below trace back to one sample, sequenced in a study of spatial heterogeneity in lung cancer. Sample time point: sample taken at primary tumor resection. TCRdb recomputed calls from the 5' RACE reads with MiXCR, one row per CDR3 protein. Seen here are around 1,600 distinct CDR3 sequences, around 5% observed once, and the top ten hold roughly a fifth. The source was normal lung tissue next to the tumor, collected at surgery. These receptors were obtained from a female donor with early-stage non-small cell lung cancer.

This clonotype is termed large. This chain joins TRBV20-1 and TRBJ2-7, with TRBD1 matching 10 bases. Germline V gene lookup returns CDR1 DFQATT and CDR2 SNEGSKA (reference sequence). The CDR3 has 14 amino acids. The V segment lost 5 bases and the J segment 6 bases; nucleotides outside the gene matches: 10. The CDR3 DNA follows: TGCAGTGCTCGTCAGACCGGGACAGGGGTCGAGCAGTACTTC. This encodes CSARQTGTGVEQYF.

This clonotype is categorized as large. This rearrangement joins TRBV29-1 to TRBJ2-3, with 7 bases matching TRBD1. Trimming took 5 bases from V and 4 from J; bases not matched to a gene: 9. The CDR3 extends over 14 amino acids. Germline V gene lookup returns CDR1 SQVTM and CDR2 ANQGSEA. The CDR3: CSVSGTAASDTQYF. The CDR3 DNA reads as TGCAGCGTTTCCGGGACAGCCGCTTCAGATACGCAGTATTTT.

This clonotype showed up just a few times. This could be a read error, since a much larger clone is one nucleotide away. V and J are TRBV18 and TRBJ2-5; D not certain. This CDR3 has 11 amino acids. From germline, CDR1 is KGHSH and CDR2 LQKENI. V lost 6 bases and J 4 bases, leaving 6 bases between the germline ends. CDR3: CASSQTETQYF. For the CDR3, the DNA is TGTGCCAGCTCCCAGACAGAGACCCAGTACTTC.

A few counts support this clonotype. The chain has TRBV27 and TRBJ1-2; D ambiguous. This CDR3 region has 13 residues. In germline, CDR1 is MNHEY, CDR2 SMNVEV (reference sequence). V was pared by 6 bases and J by 5 bases, with 13 bases between. CDR3 in amino acids: CASSRGGDYGYTF. The CDR3 bases are TGTGCCAGCAGCCGTGGTGGGGATTATGGCTACACCTTC.

This clonotype came up many times. CDR3 loop: CASSYFRGGGYTF. The CDR3 region has the DNA TGTGCCAGCAGTTACTTCAGGGGAGGAGGCTACACCTTC. V gene TRBV6-5 combines with J gene TRBJ1-2; possible D gene TRBD1, 6 bases. The V and J ends lost 1 base and 8 bases respectively, with 11 bases between them. CDR1 is MNHEY and CDR2 is SVGAGI in the germline V gene. This CDR3 has 13 residues.

This clonotype is medium-sized within its sample. The chain joins TRBV6-5 to TRBJ2-7; 12 bases line up with TRBD1. Germline loops: CDR1 MNHEY, CDR2 SVGAGI. The junction had 4 bases not matched to a gene; V was cut back by 1 base and J by 6 bases. The CDR3 is 15 amino acids. The CDR3 bases are TGTGCCAGCAGTTACTTTGGGGGACAGGGGGCCGAGCAGTACTTC. Protein product: CASSYFGGQGAEQYF.

This clonotype is categorized as large. The rearrangement uses TRBV6-6 and TRBJ1-1; D possibly corresponds to TRBD1 (6 bases). V was clipped by 7 bases and J by 2 bases, with 14 bases between them. This CDR3 contains 14 residues. The V gene's germline CDR1 is MNHNY and CDR2 SVGAGI (reference sequence). CDR3 loop: CASTLDRSNTEAFF. The CDR3 bases are TGTGCCAGCACTCTTGACAGGAGTAACACTGAAGCTTTCTTT.

In its sample, this clonotype is medium-sized. The rearrangement uses TRBV4-1 and TRBJ2-3; no reliable D call. CDR3 length: 15 residues. Per germline, CDR1 MGHRA and CDR2 YSYEKL. The V gene lost 2 bases and the J gene lost 0 bases, with 9 bases spanning the gap. CDR3 DNA: TGCGCCAGCAGCCAATCCCCTGGAAGCACAGATACGCAGTATTTT. Translated: CASSQSPGSTDTQYF.

Ten or more counts support this clonotype. The gene calls are TRBV2 and TRBJ2-5, with D possibly being TRBD2 (7 bases). Between the trimmed V and J ends, which lost 2 bases and 3 bases, there was a span of 16 bases. The CDR3 is 16 amino acids. CDR1 is SNHLY and CDR2 is FYNNEI in the germline V gene. The CDR3 nucleotides are TGTGCCAGCAGTGAATTAGAGGGGGGGGCCGAAGAGACCCAGTACTTC. Translated: CASSELEGGAEETQYF.